A single sample gave rise to the 32 T cell receptor beta chains below, sequenced in a study of cytomegalovirus exposure and HLA in healthy donors. Vbeta (60) and Jbeta (13) primers were used in the PCR. TCRdb keeps only in-frame clones here, not all; method: immunoSEQ multiplex PCR. The sample consists of 150,000 to 200,000 clones, 75% to 85% of them appearing once. Material for sequencing was PBMCs. These receptors all stem from a woman in her fifties or sixties in good health and CMV-seronegative.

CDR3 region: CASRLVYGGRNRYTF. The CDR3 DNA reads TGTGCCAGCAGGCTGGTCTACGGGGGACGGAATCGGTACACCTTC. The rearrangement joins TRBV5-5 to TRBJ1-2, with a possible D match to TRBD1 (5 bases). The CDR3 runs to 15 residues. V gave up 5 bases and J gave up 11 bases, with 25 bases separating them. Per germline, CDR1 SGHKS and CDR2 YYEKEE (reference sequence).

This clone came up once. CDR3 sequence (DNA): TGTGCCAGCAGTGAAAGGGGGGGGCTTGGTCAGCCCCAGCATTTT. It translates to CASSERGGLGQPQHF. The chain recombines TRBV6-1 with TRBJ1-5; D perhaps matches TRBD1 (6 bases). CDR1 and CDR2 from the germline V gene are MNHNS and SASEGT. V was shortened by 2 bases and J by 6 bases, with 14 bases between the two germline ends. The CDR3 is 15 residues long.

This clone was recorded once. The rearrangement links TRBV19 to TRBJ1-4; TRBD1 aligns across 8 bases. This CDR3 region has 17 residues. In germline, CDR1 is LNHDA, CDR2 SQIVND (reference sequence). The J segment lost 5 bases and the V segment lost 6 bases, leaving 14 bases of the junction unmatched. This CDR3 reads CASRKGQGASKNEKLFF. As DNA, the CDR3 is TGTGCCAGTAGAAAGGGCCAGGGGGCATCCAAAAATGAAAAACTGTTTTTT.

The chain uses TRBV25-1 and TRBJ1-2, with 10 nucleotides matching TRBD1. CDR1 and CDR2 from the germline V gene are MGHDK and SYGVNS. The V segment lost 5 bases and the J segment 2 bases; nucleotides outside the gene matches: 2. The CDR3 is 14 residues long. The CDR3 bases are TGTGCCAGCAGTAAGGGACAGGGGAACTATGGCTACACCTTC. Protein: CASSKGQGNYGYTF.

The V call is TRBV5-1, the J call TRBJ2-1; 7 bases agree with TRBD1. Per the germline V gene, CDR1 is SGHRS and CDR2 is YFSETQ. V was clipped by 3 bases and J by 1 base; unmatched bases: 4. There are 15 residues in the CDR3. The CDR3 bases are TGCGCCAGCAGCTCAGGGGGTCTTTCCTACAATGAGCAGTTCTTC. This codes for CASSSGGLSYNEQFF.

This sequence joins TRBV29-1 and TRBJ1-2, with TRBD1 identical over 8 bases. This CDR3 has 13 residues. The V segment lost 3 bases and the J segment 2 bases; nucleotides outside the gene matches: 2. CDR1 is SQVTM, CDR2 ANQGSEA, per germline. The CDR3 is CSVDDRGNYGYTF. The CDR3 nucleotides read TGCAGCGTTGACGACAGGGGAAACTATGGCTACACCTTC.

The V call is TRBV4-2, the J call TRBJ1-1, with a tentative D call TRBD1 (5 bases). Trimming cost V 4 bases and J 0 bases, with 9 bases left between them. Germline CDR1 LGHNA, CDR2 YNFKEQ. CDR3 length: 14 amino acids. The DNA for the CDR3 is TGTGCCAGCAGCCCCAGGGACTTGAACACTGAAGCTTTCTTT. Protein product: CASSPRDLNTEAFF.

This sequence joins TRBV7-3 and TRBJ2-1; 7 bases map to TRBD1. The CDR3 totals 15 residues. Germline lookup yields CDR1 SGHTA and CDR2 FQGTGA. Trimming removed 5 bases from V and 8 bases from J; junction bases left unmatched: 12. The CDR3 loop is CASSPAGTVVYEQFF. The CDR3 DNA sequence: TGTGCCAGCAGCCCTGCCGGGACAGTTGTCTATGAGCAGTTCTTC.

The chain employs TRBV10-3 and TRBJ2-1; TRBD2 matches at 13 bases. Trimming cost V 10 bases and J 9 bases; bases outside gene matches: 12. Germline loops: CDR1 ENHRY, CDR2 SYGVKD. The CDR3 contains 15 residues. The CDR3 is CATRPLAGGPGEQFF. For the CDR3, the DNA is TGTGCCACCCGTCCACTAGCGGGGGGGCCGGGTGAGCAGTTCTTC.

The chain combines TRBV28 with TRBJ2-2; the match to TRBD1 covers 11 bases. The CDR3 length is 15 residues. In germline, CDR1 is MDHEN, CDR2 SYDVKM. Germline trimming cut 2 bases from V and 7 bases from J; bases unmatched to any gene: 3. The CDR3 bases are TGTGCCAGCAGTTTAGCGGGACAGGGGGTCGGGGAGCTGTTTTTT. This gives the protein CASSLAGQGVGELFF. Filled out from reference TRBV28 and TRBJ2-2, the complete variable domain reads DVKVTQSSRYLVKRTGEKVFLECVQDMDHENMFWYRQDPGLGLRLIYFSYDVKMKEKGDIPEGYSVSREKKERFSLILESASTNQTSMYLCASSLAGQGVGELFFGEGSRLTVL.

The J gene is TRBJ1-1, the V gene TRBV6-5; 8 bases align to TRBD1. V was clipped by 1 base and J by 0 bases; unmatched bases: 1. CDR3 length: 15 residues. Germline-derived CDR1 and CDR2 are MNHEY and SVGAGI. The CDR3 DNA is TGTGCCAGCAGTTACTTGGACAGGGTGAACACTGAAGCTTTCTTT. This encodes CASSYLDRVNTEAFF.

J is TRBJ1-5 and V is TRBV7-9; a possible D gene is TRBD1 (5 bases). CDR1 SEHNR and CDR2 FQNEAQ come from the germline V gene (reference sequence). The CDR3 loop spans 16 amino acids. Between the trimmed V and J ends, which lost 5 bases and 4 bases, there was a span of 18 bases. In DNA, the CDR3 is TGTGCCAGCAGCAAATGGGCGGGGGGAGGAAATCAGCCCCAGCATTTT. Translation: CASSKWAGGGNQPQHF.

This chain joins TRBV4-2 and TRBJ1-1; tentatively, D is TRBD1 (5 bases). This CDR3 comprises 14 residues. V gave up 0 bases and J gave up 5 bases, with 10 bases separating them. CDR1 is LGHNA and CDR2 is YNFKEQ in the germline V gene. CDR3 bases: TGTGCCAGCAGCCAAGAGCAGGGAGGTACTGAAGCTTTCTTT. Translated: CASSQEQGGTEAFF.

The genes are TRBV6-1 and TRBJ2-7, with D unclear. CDR3 length: 16 residues. Germline V gives CDR1 MNHNS, CDR2 SASEGT. V was cut by 4 bases and J by 3 bases, with 19 bases left in between. The DNA of the CDR3 is TGTGCCAGCAGTGGCTTACGTCCTCACCCTAACTACGAGCAGTACTTC. Translated, it gives CASSGLRPHPNYEQYF.

J is TRBJ1-5 and V is TRBV23-1; no clear D. TRBV23-1 is an ORF, with its function uncertain. V lost 2 bases to trimming and J lost 7 bases, with 12 bases between them. This CDR3 region has 14 residues. The CDR3 DNA sequence: TGCGCCAGCAGTCAAATTTTCTTTTCCCAGCCCCAGCATTTT. Translation gives CASSQIFFSQPQHF.

This clone has a single count. This chain connects TRBV27 to TRBJ1-5; D might be TRBD1 (6 bases). The CDR3 has 14 amino acids. The V gene lost 5 bases and the J gene lost 2 bases, with 10 bases spanning the gap. Per germline, CDR1 MNHEY and CDR2 SMNVEV (reference sequence). CDR3 nucleotides: TGTGCCAGCAGTCAGAACAGGGGCAATCAGCCCCAGCATTTT. As protein: CASSQNRGNQPQHF.

This chain links TRBV5-4 with TRBJ2-5, with D possibly being TRBD1 (6 bases). The CDR3 spans 14 residues. Germline V gene lookup returns CDR1 SGHNT and CDR2 YYREEE (reference sequence). The V end lost 2 bases, the J end lost 5 bases, and 13 bases lay between the germline ends. The CDR3 coding sequence is TGTGCCAGCAGCTTAGGGGGAGTGGGGGAGACCCAGTACTTC. Its protein is CASSLGGVGETQYF.

V gene TRBV28 combines with J gene TRBJ1-4; tentatively, D is TRBD1 (5 bases). The CDR3 is 15 residues long. V gave up 8 bases and J gave up 6 bases, with 19 bases separating them. In germline, CDR1 is MDHEN, CDR2 SYDVKM. CDR3 nucleotide sequence: TGTGCCAGCTCCCCTCCGACGCTCAGGGATGAAAAACTGTTTTTT. It is translated as CASSPPTLRDEKLFF.

A few counts support this clone. The CDR3 bases are TGTGCCAGCAGTTACTCAGGACAGGAAGGCGACACTGAAGCTTTCTTT. This encodes CASSYSGQEGDTEAFF. V gene TRBV6-6 combines with J gene TRBJ1-1; 7 positions agree with TRBD1. V lost 0 bases and J lost 3; bases outside the gene matches: 7. Looked up from germline, CDR1 is MNHNY and CDR2 is SVGAGI (reference sequence). The CDR3 has 16 amino acids.

The V gene is TRBV7-9, the J gene TRBJ2-6; D possibly corresponds to TRBD2 (5 bases). Germline V CDR1 and CDR2: SEHNR, FQNEAQ (reference sequence). V was pared by 8 bases and J by 0 bases, with 8 bases between. This CDR3 contains 14 residues. The CDR3 spells CASSRGSGANVLTF. DNA of the CDR3: TGTGCCAGCTCCCGGGGCTCTGGGGCCAACGTCCTGACTTTC.

The chain links TRBV9 to TRBJ2-7; 7 nucleotides line up with TRBD2. The CDR3 spans 15 residues. The junction had 12 bases not matched to a gene; V was cut back by 4 bases and J by 5 bases. The V gene's germline CDR1 is SGDLS and CDR2 YYNGEE. The CDR3 region is CASSRGGSLVHEQYF. In nucleotides, the CDR3 is TGTGCCAGCAGCAGAGGCGGGAGTCTCGTACACGAGCAGTACTTC.

V and J are TRBV5-4 and TRBJ1-4, with TRBD1 identical over 12 bases. Germline V gene lookup returns CDR1 SGHNT and CDR2 YYREEE (reference sequence). There are 18 residues in the CDR3. The ends lost 4 bases at V and 3 bases at J; junction bases unmatched: 10. CDR3 in DNA: TGTGCCAGCAGCGCCGGGACAGGGGGCGCTCACGCTAATGAAAAACTGTTTTTT. Residues: CASSAGTGGAHANEKLFF.

V and J are TRBV27 and TRBJ1-1, with 9 bases lining up with TRBD1. Germline V gene lookup returns CDR1 MNHEY and CDR2 SMNVEV (reference sequence). CDR3 length equals 15 residues. J gave up 3 bases and V 6 bases, and 8 bases lay outside the gene matches. CDR3 nucleotide sequence: TGTGCCAGCAGCCACCTAGACAGGGGGTACACTGAAGCTTTCTTT. Translating it yields CASSHLDRGYTEAFF.

The table lists this clone with a count of one. The rearrangement links TRBV10-3 to TRBJ1-2, with D maybe TRBD1 (6 bases). The V gene's germline CDR1 is ENHRY and CDR2 SYGVKD. Trimming pared 10 bases from V and 3 bases from J, leaving 18 bases between. This CDR3 contains 14 residues. This CDR3 reads CATIGGGPDYGYTF. CDR3 nucleotide sequence: TGTGCCACAATAGGGGGGGGCCCTGACTATGGCTACACCTTC.

The chain joins TRBV11-1 to TRBJ2-7; 9 bases fit TRBD2. This CDR3 is built from 14 residues. From germline, CDR1 is SGHAT and CDR2 FQDESV (reference sequence). Trimming cost V 6 bases and J 3 bases; bases outside gene matches: 6. CDR3 in amino acids: CASSPTSGFYEQYF. CDR3 nucleotide sequence: TGTGCCAGCAGTCCGACTAGCGGATTCTACGAGCAGTACTTC.

This rearrangement joins TRBV7-3 to TRBJ2-1, with a tentative D call TRBD1 (6 bases). Trimming stripped 1 base from V and 0 bases from J, with 25 bases between. Per the germline V gene, CDR1 is SGHTA and CDR2 is FQGTGA. This CDR3 contains 21 residues. CDR3 nucleotides: TGTGCCAGCAGCTTAATCGGGTTGACAGGCCACAAAATTTTCTCCTACAATGAGCAGTTCTTC. Its translation is CASSLIGLTGHKIFSYNEQFF.

V usage is TRBV27 and J usage is TRBJ2-3; 11 bases line up with TRBD2. The germline CDR1 and CDR2 sequences are MNHEY and SMNVEV (reference sequence). This CDR3 has 14 amino acids. V lost 5 bases to trimming and J lost 14 bases; unmatched junction nucleotides: 12. Here the CDR3 reads CASSTTPRLAGRYF. For the CDR3, the DNA is TGTGCCAGCAGTACCACCCCCCGACTAGCGGGACGGTATTTT.

V and J are TRBV7-6 and TRBJ1-2; the D is unclear. The CDR3 has 14 residues. CDR1 is SGHVS, CDR2 FNYEAQ, per germline. Trimming shortened V by 5 bases and J by 4 bases, and 14 bases separated the two germline ends. CDR3 loop: CASSPARRGYGYTF. The CDR3 DNA reads as TGTGCCAGCAGCCCGGCCCGACGGGGCTATGGCTACACCTTC.

This sequence joins TRBV19 and TRBJ1-2, with 9 bases aligning to TRBD1. Germline loops: CDR1 LNHDA, CDR2 SQIVND (reference sequence). V lost 7 bases and J lost 2; bases outside the gene matches: 11. The CDR3 covers 16 residues. The CDR3 bases are TGTGCCAGTACCCCCGGGGGACAGGGCGGCAACTATGGCTACACCTTC. Translated, it gives CASTPGGQGGNYGYTF.

About this clone itself: This CDR3 fails to terminate in the conserved phenylalanine or tryptophan, so it likely reflects a read error. V is TRBV6-5 and J is TRBJ1-1, with a possible D match to TRBD1 (5 bases). The V end lost 2 bases, the J end lost 1 base, and 11 bases lay between the germline ends. The CDR3 runs 15 residues. Germline loops: CDR1 MNHEY, CDR2 SVGAGI. For the CDR3, the DNA is TGTGCCAGCAGTTACGGGGGGGGAGGGAACACTGAAGCTTTCCTT. Translated, it gives CASSYGGGGNTEAFL.

V gene TRBV7-2 combines with J gene TRBJ1-2; a possible D gene is TRBD1 (5 bases). The V end lost 0 bases, the J end lost 6 bases, and 17 bases lay between the germline ends. The CDR3 loop spans 16 amino acids. Germline CDR1 and CDR2: SGHTA and FQGNSA. CDR3: CASSLAGRVATHGYTF. CDR3 nucleotide sequence: TGTGCCAGCAGCTTAGCGGGCAGGGTAGCTACTCATGGCTACACCTTC.

CDR3 DNA sequence: TGTGCCAGCAGCTTGTTTTCGGGAGCGGGCACAGATACGCAGTATTTT. As protein: CASSLFSGAGTDTQYF. The rearrangement links TRBV5-4 to TRBJ2-3; TRBD2 might be the D (6 bases). Germline lookup yields CDR1 SGHNT and CDR2 YYREEE (reference sequence). CDR3 length: 16 residues. V lost 1 base to trimming and J lost 1 base, with 13 bases between them.